Shown below are 6 T cell receptor beta chains from a single sample sequenced in a study of T-cell memory formation after mild COVID-19 listed by TCRdb under 2021. Library preparation used 5' RACE. The sequencing machine was an Illumina NovaSeq 6000. TCRdb applied fastp at Q25 and MiXCR to the public reads, then kept only in-frame beta chains. Rows are unified per CDR3 protein, each entry keeping the most common DNA and genes. Recorded for this sample are roughly 140,000 distinct CDR3 sequences; 11% to 15% of them occurred a single time. About 29% of the sample lies in the top ten. Source material: PBMCs or a T cell subset sorted from them (not recorded which). These receptors were taken from an adult woman who had mild COVID-19 (a few samples of this study predate the infection). The sample titles of this study are shuffled in the database, so cell type and time point are left out; the donor was told from shared clones.

This chain joins TRBV27 and TRBJ1-1; TRBD1 might be the D (6 bases). CDR3 length equals 15 residues. Looked up from germline, CDR1 is MNHEY and CDR2 is SMNVEV (reference sequence). The V end lost 0 bases, the J end lost 0 bases, and 8 bases lay between the germline ends. Here the CDR3 reads CASSLSQGLNTEAFF. The CDR3 DNA reads as TGTGCCAGCAGTTTATCCCAGGGGCTGAACACTGAAGCTTTCTTT.

This clonotype occurred a few times. This chain connects TRBV11-1 to TRBJ2-3, with unresolved D. Germline loops: CDR1 SGHAT, CDR2 FQDESV (reference sequence). The CDR3 spans 18 residues. V lost 5 bases, J lost 2 bases, and 23 bases lay in between. CDR3 residues: CASSQTPTYRLITDTQYF. For the CDR3, the DNA is TGTGCCAGCAGCCAGACTCCGACCTACAGACTCATCACAGATACGCAGTATTTT.

The genes are TRBV29-1 and TRBJ2-1, with 8 bases fitting TRBD2. This CDR3 spans 14 amino acids. The V gene end was trimmed by 7 bases and the J gene end by 7 bases; junction bases not matched to a gene: 12. The germline CDR1 and CDR2 sequences are SQVTM and ANQGSEA. The CDR3 sequence is CSARGERGSNEQFF. The CDR3 nucleotides are TGCAGCGCGCGGGGGGAGAGGGGGTCGAATGAGCAGTTCTTC.

V gene TRBV27 combines with J gene TRBJ2-7; D perhaps matches TRBD2 (6 bases). This CDR3 has 14 amino acids. Trimming stripped 3 bases from V and 4 bases from J, with 13 bases between. The germline V gene has CDR1 MNHEY and CDR2 SMNVEV (reference sequence). DNA of the CDR3: TGTGCCAGCAGTTTCGGAGGGCCCTCGTACGAGCAGTACTTC. Protein sequence: CASSFGGPSYEQYF.

This clonotype was observed a few times. This chain uses TRBV2 with TRBJ2-3; 8 bases map to TRBD2. The V segment lost 10 bases and the J segment 1 base; nucleotides outside the gene matches: 7. Germline assignment: CDR1 SNHLY and CDR2 FYNNEI. This CDR3 comprises 14 residues. The CDR3 bases are TGTGCCATTCGGGGGGGATACGGCACAGATACGCAGTATTTT. Encoded protein: CAIRGGYGTDTQYF.

This clonotype was seen a handful of times. The J gene is TRBJ2-7, the V gene TRBV9; TRBD1 is a possible D gene (6 bases). V dropped 3 bases and J dropped 6 bases, with 13 bases sitting between them. This CDR3 has 13 residues. Germline-derived CDR1 and CDR2 are SGDLS and YYNGEE. This chain's CDR3 is CASSAEQGGEQYF. The CDR3, as DNA: TGTGCCAGCAGCGCAGAACAGGGTGGCGAGCAGTACTTC.